The clone carrying this TCR beta chain was observed a handful of times. Its antigen is as yet unknown. The sample belongs to a study of T-cell memory formation after mild COVID-19. For the study at large: Clustering of TCRs was largely donor specific.

MiXCR was run by TCRdb on the 5' RACE reads, yielding one entry per CDR3 protein. Of 380,000 or so distinct CDR3 sequences in the sample, approximately 14% were seen once. The CDR3 is 15 residues long. CDR1 and CDR2 (germline): DFQATT, SNEGSKA (reference sequence). V was cut by 0 bases and J by 4 bases, with 14 bases left in between. General study findings and limits: Still unconfirmed is whether the second-wave clones peaking on day 37 recognized SARS-CoV-2. The study found contracting CD4+ clones mainly in CM and EM and contracting CD8+ clones in EMRA. Pre-infection memory contained some responding clones, which suggested that cross-reactive memory had joined.

Sequencing input: PBMCs or a T cell subset sorted from them (not recorded which). This TCR came from a man in his late teens or twenties who had mild COVID-19 (a few samples of this study predate the infection). Cell type and time point are not known. The rearrangement uses TRBV20-1 and TRBJ2-3; no clear D. For the CDR3, the DNA is TGCAGTGCTAGAGATATCCTAGGCATACCAGATACGCAGTATTTT. Protein: CSARDILGIPDTQYF.